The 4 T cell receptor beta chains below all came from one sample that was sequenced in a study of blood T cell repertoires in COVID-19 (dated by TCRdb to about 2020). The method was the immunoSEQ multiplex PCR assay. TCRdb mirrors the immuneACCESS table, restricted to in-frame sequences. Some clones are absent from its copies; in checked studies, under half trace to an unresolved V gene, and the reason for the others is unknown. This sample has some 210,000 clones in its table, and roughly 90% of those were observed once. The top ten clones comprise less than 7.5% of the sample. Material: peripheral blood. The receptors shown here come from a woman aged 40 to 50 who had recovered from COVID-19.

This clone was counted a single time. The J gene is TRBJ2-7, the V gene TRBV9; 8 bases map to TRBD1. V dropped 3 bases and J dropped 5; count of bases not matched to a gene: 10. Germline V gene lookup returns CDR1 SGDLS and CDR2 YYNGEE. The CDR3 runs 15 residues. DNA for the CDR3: TGTGCCAGCAGCGGCGACAGGGGAAATGGTGACGAGCAGTACTTC. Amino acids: CASSGDRGNGDEQYF.

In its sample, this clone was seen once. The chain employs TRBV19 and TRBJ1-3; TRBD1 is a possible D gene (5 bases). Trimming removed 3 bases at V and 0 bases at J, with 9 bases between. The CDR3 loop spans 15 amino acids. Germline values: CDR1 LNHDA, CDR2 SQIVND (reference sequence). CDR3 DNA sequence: TGTGCCAGTAGTATGACAGAGACCTCTGGAAACACCATATATTTT. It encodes CASSMTETSGNTIYF.

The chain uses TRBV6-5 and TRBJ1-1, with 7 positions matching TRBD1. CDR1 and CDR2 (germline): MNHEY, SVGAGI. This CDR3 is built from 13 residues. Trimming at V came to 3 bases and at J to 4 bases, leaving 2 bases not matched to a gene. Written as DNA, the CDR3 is TGTGCCAGCAGTTATTACAGGGGCACTGAAGCTTTCTTT. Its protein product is CASSYYRGTEAFF.

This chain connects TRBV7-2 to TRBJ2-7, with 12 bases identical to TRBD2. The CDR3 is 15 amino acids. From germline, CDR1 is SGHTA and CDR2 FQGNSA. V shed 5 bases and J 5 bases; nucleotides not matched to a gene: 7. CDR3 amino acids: CASSPRTSGIHEQYF. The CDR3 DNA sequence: TGTGCCAGCAGCCCCCGGACTAGCGGGATCCACGAGCAGTACTTC.